This TCR beta chain was captured by sequencing in a study of T cell responses to AZD1222 COVID-19 vaccine. Study observations and caveats: Spike-specific TCR breadth and depth went up after people got two AZD1222 doses.

The V gene lost 4 bases and the J gene lost 3 bases, with 12 bases spanning the gap. The CDR3 has 14 residues. Germline V CDR1 and CDR2: SEHNR, FQNEAQ (reference sequence). Data came from immunoSEQ multiplex PCR; TCRdb stores just in-frame clones and leaves some out. The profile shows around 160,000 clones, just over 90% of them singletons. A remark on this clone: The target antigen is unknown.

The clonotype originates from an adult who received the AZD1222 COVID-19 vaccine. This specimen consisted of peripheral blood, obtained 28 days after the second AZD1222 dose. This chain connects TRBV7-9 to TRBJ1-2; tentative D call: TRBD1 (5 bases). The CDR3 nucleotides read TGTGCCAGCAGCTCCCGGGACGGATACTATGGCTACACCTTC. It codes for CASSSRDGYYGYTF.